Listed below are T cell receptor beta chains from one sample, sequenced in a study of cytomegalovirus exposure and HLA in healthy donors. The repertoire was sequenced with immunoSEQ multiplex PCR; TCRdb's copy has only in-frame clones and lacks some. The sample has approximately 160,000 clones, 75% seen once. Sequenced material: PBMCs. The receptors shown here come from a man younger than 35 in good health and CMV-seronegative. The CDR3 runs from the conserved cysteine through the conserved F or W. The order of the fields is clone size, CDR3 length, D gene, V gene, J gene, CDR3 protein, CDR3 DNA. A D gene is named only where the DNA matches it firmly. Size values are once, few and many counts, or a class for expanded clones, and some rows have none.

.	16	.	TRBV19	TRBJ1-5	CASSIGEGQDNQPQHF	TGTGCCAGTAGTATTGGGGAGGGTCAAGACAATCAGCCCCAGCATTTT
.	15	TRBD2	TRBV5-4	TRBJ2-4	CASSSGTSGSGIQYF	TGTGCCAGCAGCTCAGGGACTAGCGGGAGTGGCATTCAGTACTTC
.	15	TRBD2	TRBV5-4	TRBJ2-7	CASSFTSGSLYEQYF	TGTGCCAGCAGCTTCACTAGCGGGAGCTTATACGAGCAGTACTTC
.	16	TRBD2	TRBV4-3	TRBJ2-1	CASSQGVAGGQDEQFF	TGCGCCAGCAGCCAAGGGGTAGCGGGAGGGCAGGATGAGCAGTTCTTC
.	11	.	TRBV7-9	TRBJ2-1	CSSSSTDGQFF	TGTTCCAGCAGCTCCACAGATGGGCAGTTCTTC
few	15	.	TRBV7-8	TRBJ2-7	CASSLAFRDFDEQYF	TGTGCCAGCAGCTTAGCTTTCAGGGATTTCGACGAGCAGTACTTC
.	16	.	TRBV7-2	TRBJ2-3	CASSPEGVRRRDTQYF	TGTGCCAGCAGCCCAGAGGGGGTCAGGCGCCGGGATACGCAGTATTTT
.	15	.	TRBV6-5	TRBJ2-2	CASSRRRMAGGELFF	TGTGCCAGCAGCCGCCGGCGGATGGCGGGCGGGGAGCTGTTTTTT
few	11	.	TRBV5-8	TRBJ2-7	CASGFRYEQYF	TGTGCCAGCGGCTTCCGGTACGAGCAGTACTTC
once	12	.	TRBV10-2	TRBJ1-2	CASSDSGYGYTF	TGCGCCAGCAGTGATTCAGGCTATGGCTACACCTTC
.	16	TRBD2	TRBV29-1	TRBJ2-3	CSVWEVRGSWTDTQYF	TGCAGCGTTTGGGAGGTGCGCGGGAGTTGGACAGATACGCAGTATTTT
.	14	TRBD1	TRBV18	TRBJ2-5	CASSPRTGRETQYF	TGTGCCAGCTCACCACGGACAGGGCGGGAGACCCAGTACTTC
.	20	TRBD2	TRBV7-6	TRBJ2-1	CASSLRRSRTSAHSYNEQFF	TGTGCCAGCAGCCTAAGACGATCCCGGACTAGCGCACACTCCTACAATGAGCAGTTCTTC
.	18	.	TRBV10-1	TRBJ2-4	CASSEYLPATLAKNIQYF	TGCGCCAGCAGTGAGTACCTCCCAGCGACCTTAGCCAAAAACATTCAGTACTTC
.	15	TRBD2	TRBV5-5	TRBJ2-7	CASSFPPRGRYEQYF	TGTGCCAGCAGCTTCCCCCCCCGCGGGAGGTACGAGCAGTACTTC
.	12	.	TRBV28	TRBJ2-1	CAPGTPNNEQFF	TGTGCCCCCGGGACACCAAACAATGAGCAGTTCTTC
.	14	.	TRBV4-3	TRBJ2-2	CASSQVGSTGELFF	TGCGCCAGCAGCCAAGTGGGCAGCACCGGGGAGCTGTTTTTT
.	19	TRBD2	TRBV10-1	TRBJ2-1	CASSEVSGLAGGLGDEQFF	TGCGCCAGCAGTGAAGTCTCTGGACTAGCGGGAGGTTTAGGGGATGAGCAGTTCTTC
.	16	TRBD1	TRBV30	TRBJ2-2	CAWAASGTGDTGELFF	TGTGCCTGGGCAGCATCCGGGACAGGAGACACCGGGGAGCTGTTTTTT
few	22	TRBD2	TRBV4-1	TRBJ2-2	CASSQGPRRLLAGGQNTGELFF	TGCGCCAGCAGCCAAGGGCCCCGGCGCCTGCTAGCGGGAGGCCAGAACACCGGGGAGCTGTTTTTT
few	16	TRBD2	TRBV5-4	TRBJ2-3	CASSSPTGLAGDTQYF	TGTGCCAGCAGCTCGCCGACCGGACTAGCGGGGGATACGCAGTATTTT
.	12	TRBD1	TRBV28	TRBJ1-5	CATRQGRQPQHF	TGTGCCACACGACAGGGGCGTCAGCCCCAGCATTTT
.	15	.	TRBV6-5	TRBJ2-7	CASTPPGRTSYEQYF	TGTGCCAGCACCCCCCCCGGGAGAACCTCCTACGAGCAGTACTTC
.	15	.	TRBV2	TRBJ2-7	CASSDRGPASHEQYF	TGTGCCAGCAGTGACAGAGGGCCAGCCTCCCACGAGCAGTACTTC
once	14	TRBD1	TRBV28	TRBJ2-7	CASSLGTGAYEQYF	TGTGCCAGCAGTTTAGGGACAGGGGCCTACGAGCAGTACTTC
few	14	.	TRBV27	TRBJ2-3	CASSAYRSTDTQYF	TGTGCCAGCAGTGCCTACAGGAGCACAGATACGCAGTATTTT
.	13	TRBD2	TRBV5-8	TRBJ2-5	CASSLAGAETQYF	TGTGCCAGCAGTTTAGCGGGAGCTGAGACCCAGTACTTC
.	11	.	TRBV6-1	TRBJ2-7	CANIQQDEQYF	TGTGCCAATATACAACAGGACGAGCAGTACTTC
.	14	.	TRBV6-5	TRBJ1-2	CASTEGGAGYGYTF	TGTGCCAGCACCGAGGGAGGGGCGGGCTATGGCTACACCTTC
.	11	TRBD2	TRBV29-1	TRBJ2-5	CSVAGGETQYF	TGCAGCGTCGCCGGGGGGGAGACCCAGTACTTC
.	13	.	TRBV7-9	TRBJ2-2	CASSSTYMGELFF	TGTGCCAGCAGCTCCACATACATGGGGGAGCTGTTTTTT
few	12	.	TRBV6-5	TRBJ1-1	CASSWGGPEAFF	TGTGCCAGCAGTTGGGGGGGGCCTGAAGCTTTCTTT
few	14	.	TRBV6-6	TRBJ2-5	CASRPGLSVETQYF	TGTGCCAGCAGACCAGGCTTGTCTGTCGAGACCCAGTACTTC
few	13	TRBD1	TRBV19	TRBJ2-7	CASAGQGRYEQYF	TGTGCCAGTGCGGGACAGGGTCGGTACGAGCAGTACTTC
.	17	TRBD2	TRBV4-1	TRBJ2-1	CASSQDPPSGTYNEQFF	TGCGCCAGCAGCCAAGACCCCCCTAGCGGGACTTACAATGAGCAGTTCTTC
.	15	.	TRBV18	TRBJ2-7	CASSPQGVAAYEQYF	TGTGCCAGCTCACCCCAGGGGGTAGCGGCCTACGAGCAGTACTTC
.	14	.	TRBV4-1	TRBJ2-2	CASSHPLYTGELFF	TGCGCCAGCAGCCACCCCTTATACACCGGGGAGCTGTTTTTT
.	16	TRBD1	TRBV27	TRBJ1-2	CASSSTGGHRIYGYTF	TGTGCCAGCAGTTCGACAGGGGGACATCGGATCTATGGCTACACCTTC
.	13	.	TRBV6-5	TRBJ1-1	CASSYSYDTEAFF	TGTGCCAGCAGTTACTCATATGACACTGAAGCTTTCTTT
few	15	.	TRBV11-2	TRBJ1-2	CASSFRGWENYGYTF	TGTGCCAGCAGCTTCCGGGGGTGGGAAAACTATGGCTACACCTTC
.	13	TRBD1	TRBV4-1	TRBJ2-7	CASSRQGSYEQYF	TGCGCCAGCAGTCGACAGGGTAGCTACGAGCAGTACTTC
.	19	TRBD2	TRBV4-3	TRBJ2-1	CASSHSDSGSERAYNEQFF	TGCGCCAGCAGCCACTCGGATAGCGGGAGTGAGAGGGCCTACAATGAGCAGTTCTTC
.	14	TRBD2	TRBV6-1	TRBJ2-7	CASRPTSGTYEQYF	TGTGCCAGCCGCCCCACTAGCGGAACCTACGAGCAGTACTTC
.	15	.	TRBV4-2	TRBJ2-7	CASSQTGSSSYEQYF	TGTGCCAGCAGCCAAACAGGTTCATCTTCCTACGAGCAGTACTTC
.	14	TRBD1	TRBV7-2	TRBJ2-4	CASSAGGAKNIQYF	TGTGCCAGCAGCGCAGGGGGAGCCAAAAACATTCAGTACTTC